These 30 T cell receptor beta chains originate from one sample sequenced in a study of cytomegalovirus exposure and HLA in healthy donors. With 60 Vbeta and 13 Jbeta primers, the PCR was carried out. Sequencing used immunoSEQ multiplex PCR; TCRdb keeps in-frame clones, though not all of them. The sample holds 150,000 to 170,000 clones; more than 75% are singletons and the top ten take about 13%. The sequencing sample was made of PBMCs. The receptors were gathered from a man aged 30 to 39 in good health and CMV-seropositive.

The chain has TRBV29-1 and TRBJ2-5; 13 bases line up with TRBD2. V lost 7 bases and J lost 6; bases outside the gene matches: 17. The CDR3 loop spans 17 amino acids. Germline assignment: CDR1 SQVTM and CDR2 ANQGSEA. CDR3 protein: CSASGTSGNRRFKTQYF. The DNA for the CDR3 is TGCAGCGCTTCCGGGACTAGCGGGAACCGGAGGTTTAAGACCCAGTACTTC. Filled out from reference TRBV29-1 and TRBJ2-5, the complete variable domain reads SAVISQKPSRDICQRGTSLTIQCQVDSQVTMMFWYRQQPGQSLTLIATANQGSEATYESGFVIDKFPISRPNLTFSTLTVSNMSPEDSSIYLCSASGTSGNRRFKTQYFGPGTRLLVL.

The V gene is TRBV7-2, the J gene TRBJ2-7, with 8 bases fitting TRBD2. From germline, CDR1 is SGHTA and CDR2 FQGNSA. This CDR3 comprises 15 residues. The ends lost 0 bases at V and 2 bases at J; junction bases unmatched: 3. CDR3 in DNA: TGTGCCAGCAGCTTAGCAGCGGGAGAGGCCTACGAGCAGTACTTC. It codes for CASSLAAGEAYEQYF.

The V call is TRBV5-6, the J call TRBJ2-1; 11 bases are a match to TRBD2. CDR1 and CDR2 (germline): SGHDT, YYEEEE. V gave up 5 bases and J gave up 6 bases; unmatched junction bases: 10. The CDR3 length is 16 residues. The CDR3 loop reads CASRLYSGRAVNEQFF. DNA of the CDR3: TGTGCCAGCAGACTATATAGCGGGAGGGCCGTCAATGAGCAGTTCTTC.

The chain links TRBV2 to TRBJ2-3; 9 bases line up with TRBD1. This CDR3 region has 14 residues. Losses at the gene ends were 6 bases for V and 3 bases for J; bases not matched to a gene: 4. CDR1 is SNHLY and CDR2 is FYNNEI in the germline V gene. The CDR3 coding sequence is TGTGCCAGCAGGTCGACAGGGGGGACAGATACGCAGTATTTT. Protein sequence: CASRSTGGTDTQYF.

The chain carries TRBV6-6 and TRBJ2-7; perhaps TRBD2 as D (6 bases). The CDR3 totals 14 residues. In germline, CDR1 is MNHNY, CDR2 SVGAGI (reference sequence). V lost 6 bases, J lost 3 bases, and 15 bases lay in between. The DNA for the CDR3 is TGTGCCAGCAGACTGGAGGGCCATCGCTACGAGCAGTACTTC. It yields the protein CASRLEGHRYEQYF.

This clone was observed a handful of times. The chain couples TRBV4-1 to TRBJ1-2; the match to TRBD1 covers 7 bases. CDR1 is MGHRA and CDR2 is YSYEKL in the germline V gene. V was pared by 0 bases and J by 6 bases, with 4 bases of the junction left unmatched. The CDR3 runs 14 residues. The CDR3 bases are TGCGCCAGCAGCCAAGATAGGCAGGGGGATGGCTACACCTTC. Amino acid sequence: CASSQDRQGDGYTF.

The chain carries TRBV5-1 and TRBJ1-3, with 12 bases lining up with TRBD1. Losses at the gene ends were 0 bases for V and 1 base for J; bases not matched to a gene: 5. Germline CDR1 is SGHRS and CDR2 is YFSETQ. The length of the CDR3 is 18 residues. This CDR3 is CASSLDLGQGASGNTIYF. The CDR3, as DNA: TGCGCCAGCAGCTTGGACCTGGGACAGGGGGCATCTGGAAACACCATATATTTT. Full variable domain (rest looked up from reference TRBV5-1 and TRBJ1-3): KAGVTQTPRYLIKTRGQQVTLSCSPISGHRSVSWYQQTPGQGLQFLFEYFSETQRNKGNFPGRFSGRQFSNSRSEMNVSTLELGDSALYLCASSLDLGQGASGNTIYFGEGSWLTVV.

The rearrangement uses TRBV7-6 and TRBJ2-7, with 7 bases lining up with TRBD1. The CDR3 has 13 residues. J gave up 3 bases and V 5 bases, and 4 bases lay outside the gene matches. Germline values: CDR1 SGHVS, CDR2 FNYEAQ. The CDR3 protein is CASSPRQGYEQYF. Written as DNA, the CDR3 is TGTGCCAGCAGCCCCCGACAGGGCTACGAGCAGTACTTC.

The rearrangement joins TRBV11-3 to TRBJ2-1, with a possible D match to TRBD1 (5 bases). This CDR3 is built from 14 residues. CDR1 SGHNT and CDR2 YENEEA come from the germline V gene. The germline V and J ends were trimmed by 4 bases and 9 bases, with 16 bases remaining between them. CDR3 DNA: TGTGCCAGCAGCTCAGGGTCTAGGTTGTCTGAGCAGTTCTTC. Translating gives CASSSGSRLSEQFF.

The CDR3 here is CSASGGSVNEQFF. The CDR3 DNA follows: TGCAGCGCCAGCGGCGGGAGTGTCAATGAGCAGTTCTTC. The chain couples TRBV29-1 to TRBJ2-1; 7 nucleotides line up with TRBD2. With V trimmed by 7 bases and J by 6 bases, 9 bases remained unmatched. CDR3 size: 13 residues. Germline V gene data show CDR1 as SQVTM and CDR2 as ANQGSEA.

This clone is judged medium-sized. The chain employs TRBV21-1 and TRBJ1-4. TRBV21-1 is shown as a pseudogene. This CDR3 has 19 amino acids. CDR3 in amino acids: CASKGVDGRGRATNEKLFF. The CDR3 bases are TGTGCCAGCAAAGGAGTGGACGGGAGGGGTAGAGCAACTAATGAAAAACTGTTTTTT.

About this clone itself: The junction does not match germline at one end; this may be a read error. The gene calls are TRBV7-9 and TRBJ1-4, with D unclear. The CDR3 runs 16 residues. From germline, CDR1 is SEHNR and CDR2 FQNEAQ (reference sequence). In nucleotides, the CDR3 is TGTTCCAGCAGCTTAGATCGGGTGTTAAAGAATGAAAAACTGTTTTTT. It yields the protein CSSSLDRVLKNEKLFF.

The chain uses TRBV4-1 and TRBJ2-5; D might be TRBD2 (6 bases). Germline assignment: CDR1 MGHRA and CDR2 YSYEKL. Trimming took 4 bases from V and 5 from J, leaving 17 bases between them. The CDR3 runs 15 residues. The CDR3 protein is CASSRLLSRGETQYF. The DNA for the CDR3 is TGCGCCAGCAGCCGATTACTATCACGGGGGGAGACCCAGTACTTC.

The chain is built from TRBV29-1 and TRBJ2-7; D is possibly TRBD2 (6 bases). V lost 6 bases, J lost 0 bases, and 18 bases lay in between. Looked up from germline, CDR1 is SQVTM and CDR2 is ANQGSEA. The CDR3 extends over 15 amino acids. The CDR3 is CSVTPGEETSYEQYF. The DNA of the CDR3 is TGCAGCGTAACCCCGGGGGAGGAGACCTCCTACGAGCAGTACTTC.

The chain joins TRBV18 to TRBJ2-7, with D tentatively TRBD1 (5 bases). Germline V gives CDR1 KGHSH, CDR2 LQKENI. The CDR3 contains 13 residues. V was shortened by 3 bases and J by 1 base, with 7 bases between the two germline ends. CDR3 protein: CASSPQGSYEQYF. DNA of the CDR3: TGTGCCAGCTCACCCCAGGGATCCTACGAGCAGTACTTC.

The chain links TRBV18 to TRBJ1-2, with a weak D call TRBD1 (6 bases). V was pared by 3 bases and J by 12 bases, with 14 bases between. The CDR3 sequence is 12 residues long. Per germline, CDR1 KGHSH and CDR2 LQKENI. CDR3 region: CASSPAQGFHTF. DNA for the CDR3: TGTGCCAGCTCACCGGCACAGGGCTTTCACACCTTC.

The DNA of the CDR3 is TGTGCCAGCAGTTTTGAGGTCACTGAAGCTTTCTTT. Amino acid sequence: CASSFEVTEAFF. The rearrangement links TRBV27 to TRBJ1-1, with D uncertain. Trimming took off 3 bases at V and 4 bases at J, with 6 bases between the two ends. This CDR3 is 12 amino acids long. The germline V gene has CDR1 MNHEY and CDR2 SMNVEV (reference sequence).

This chain uses TRBV2 with TRBJ1-2; D is uncertain. V gave up 1 base and J gave up 3 bases, with 6 bases separating them. CDR1 SNHLY and CDR2 FYNNEI come from the germline V gene. The CDR3 length is 13 residues. Here the CDR3 reads CASSEEQYYGYTF. The CDR3 bases are TGTGCCAGCAGTGAAGAACAGTACTATGGCTACACCTTC. Full variable domain (remainder filled in from reference TRBV2 and TRBJ1-2): EPEVTQTPSHQVTQMGQEVILRCVPISNHLYFYWYRQILGQKVEFLVSFYNNEISEKSEIFDDQFSVERPDGSNFTLKIRSTKLEDSAMYFCASSEEQYYGYTFGSGTRLTVV.

Only a few counts were recorded for this clone. CDR3 sequence: CASSSGQGLSVGAFF. DNA for the CDR3: TGCGCCAGCAGCTCCGGACAGGGGCTCAGTGTGGGTGCTTTCTTT. V gene TRBV5-1 combines with J gene TRBJ1-1; 9 bases map to TRBD1. CDR1 is SGHRS and CDR2 is YFSETQ in the germline V gene. After removal of 3 bases from V and 11 bases from J, the junction contained 14 bases not matched to a gene. The CDR3 runs 15 residues.

The chain is built from TRBV4-2 and TRBJ2-7; a possible D gene is TRBD2 (5 bases). Germline V CDR1 and CDR2: LGHNA, YNFKEQ. There are 17 residues in the CDR3. With 0 bases removed from V and 0 bases from J, the gap between germline ends came to 15 bases. The CDR3: CASSQDLGKGDSYEQYF. CDR3 nucleotides: TGTGCCAGCAGCCAAGATTTGGGGAAGGGAGACTCCTACGAGCAGTACTTC.

The genes are TRBV19 and TRBJ2-1; possibly TRBD1 for D (6 bases). This CDR3 has 15 amino acids. Trimming took off 3 bases at V and 4 bases at J, with 13 bases between the two ends. Germline CDR1 and CDR2: LNHDA and SQIVND (reference sequence). The CDR3 loop is CASSMVQGLYNEQFF. CDR3 bases: TGTGCCAGTAGTATGGTACAGGGCCTTTACAATGAGCAGTTCTTC.

The V call is TRBV5-5, the J call TRBJ2-1; 12 positions match TRBD2. Germline V gives CDR1 SGHKS, CDR2 YYEKEE (reference sequence). CDR3 length: 14 amino acids. Trimming took 5 bases from V and 9 from J; bases not matched to a gene: 6. The CDR3 coding sequence is TGTGCCAGCAGTCGACTAGCGGGAGATGGTGAGCAGTTCTTC. Its protein is CASSRLAGDGEQFF.

The gene calls are TRBV6-5 and TRBJ1-1; unclear D gene. The CDR3 covers 15 residues. Germline assignment: CDR1 MNHEY and CDR2 SVGAGI. V lost 5 bases and J lost 4, with 17 bases in between. The CDR3 nucleotides are TGTGCCAGCAGTCCCCGATTCGGGGTTGCCACTGAAGCTTTCTTT. This encodes CASSPRFGVATEAFF.

Only a few counts were recorded for this clone. The rearrangement uses TRBV6-1 and TRBJ2-1; D is possibly TRBD2 (5 bases). Germline CDR1 and CDR2: MNHNS and SASEGT. V lost 1 base and J 5 bases, leaving 9 bases between the germline ends. The CDR3 spans 14 residues. The CDR3 DNA follows: TGTGCCAGCAGTGAAGGAGGGTTAGACAATGAGCAGTTCTTC. The encoded protein is CASSEGGLDNEQFF.

The V call is TRBV7-9, the J call TRBJ2-5; no definite D call. The J call may be in error: the DNA end matches TRBJ2-7 better. Germline V gene data show CDR1 as SEHNR and CDR2 as FQNEAQ (reference sequence). The CDR3 sequence is 14 residues long. CDR3 coding DNA: TGTGCCAGCAGCTCAATTACAGTGTCCTACGAGCAGTACTTC. Translation gives CASSSITVSYEQYF.

The CDR3 nucleotides read TGTGCCAGCAGTCGGTCCAGGGTTGGGGGCGAGCAGTACTTC. This translates into CASSRSRVGGEQYF. The chain employs TRBV6-6 and TRBJ2-5; possibly TRBD1 or TRBD2 for D (5 bases each). TRBJ2-7 explains the end of the DNA better; the J call may be wrong. From germline, CDR1 is MNHNY and CDR2 SVGAGI (reference sequence). This CDR3 region has 14 residues.

V and J are TRBV19 and TRBJ1-1, with D possibly TRBD1 on 6 matching bases. Germline lookup yields CDR1 LNHDA and CDR2 SQIVND (reference sequence). The CDR3 totals 14 residues. Trimming removed 5 bases from V and 0 bases from J, with 10 bases in between. The CDR3: CASSFSGVNTEAFF. For the CDR3, the DNA is TGTGCCAGTAGTTTTTCAGGGGTGAACACTGAAGCTTTCTTT.

A remark on this clone: Other DNA sequences in this specimen translate into the identical CDR3. The V gene is TRBV7-2, the J gene TRBJ2-2; 13 bases align to TRBD2. The CDR3 has 17 amino acids. CDR1 and CDR2 (germline): SGHTA, FQGNSA. The J segment lost 5 bases and the V segment lost 5 bases, leaving 8 bases of the junction unmatched. This chain's CDR3 is CASSLRTSGSGTGELFF. Written as DNA, the CDR3 is TGTGCCAGCAGCCTCCGGACTAGCGGGAGTGGTACCGGGGAGCTGTTTTTT.

The CDR3 DNA reads TGTGCCAGCAGCCCTTGGACTAGCGGGAGTCTAAGCTACGAGCAGTACTTC. This sequence encodes CASSPWTSGSLSYEQYF. This sequence joins TRBV14 and TRBJ2-7; 13 bases are shared with TRBD2. Trimming cost V 4 bases and J 3 bases; bases outside gene matches: 9. Germline V gives CDR1 SGHDN, CDR2 FVKESK. The CDR3 length is 17 residues.

The chain recombines TRBV10-3 with TRBJ1-5, with D maybe TRBD1 (6 bases). The CDR3 runs to 18 residues. V lost 6 bases, J lost 0 bases, and 21 bases lay in between. Germline CDR1 and CDR2: ENHRY and SYGVKD. CDR3 bases: TGTGCCATCAGCGCCAATCCAAGAGGGACACATAGCAATCAGCCCCAGCATTTT. It is translated as CAISANPRGTHSNQPQHF.